A single sample gave rise to the 2 T cell receptor beta chains below, sequenced in a study of long-term antiretroviral therapy in people with HIV. Researchers ran immunoSEQ v3.0 at survey level. This table comes from immunoSEQ multiplex PCR, and its TCRdb copy is limited to in-frame clones, with some not included. Here the sample spans roughly 12,000 clones, around 84% being singletons. Sequenced here: unsorted PBMCs, sampled 1.2 years after starting antiretroviral therapy. The origin of the receptors is a man aged 35 to 55 with HIV.

The rearrangement links TRBV7-9 to TRBJ2-1; D gene unclear. The germline gives CDR1 SEHNR, CDR2 FQNEAQ (reference sequence). The CDR3 consists of 12 residues. V lost 3 bases and J lost 7, with 7 bases in between. CDR3 in DNA: TGTGCCAGCAGCTTGGCTGTGAATGAGCAGTTCTTC. As protein: CASSLAVNEQFF.

This clone was picked up a small number of times. V and J are TRBV5-1 and TRBJ1-6, with 7 bases matching TRBD1. V shed 4 bases and J 7 bases; nucleotides not matched to a gene: 2. There are 13 residues in the CDR3. Per the germline V gene, CDR1 is SGHRS and CDR2 is YFSETQ. CDR3 protein: CASSPGQNSPLHF. In DNA form, the CDR3 reads TGCGCCAGCAGCCCGGGACAGAATTCACCCCTCCACTTT.